The 29 T cell receptor beta chains in this list originate from one sample, sequenced in a study of patients and donors after allogeneic stem cell transplantation. One entry per CDR3 protein results from TCRdb running MiXCR on the RT-PCR reads. The repertoire holds 920,000 or so distinct CDR3 sequences, with roughly 18% as singletons. The sample consisted of blood, either unsorted or a sorted T cell fraction (not recorded which). These receptors originate from a human donor who was either an allogeneic HSCT recipient or a stem cell or donor lymphocyte infusion donor (not recorded which). It is not recorded whose cells these are; they may come from a transplant donor.

This clonotype was recorded a few times. V is TRBV11-2 and J is TRBJ2-7, with 16 positions matching TRBD2. The CDR3 covers 18 residues. The V gene's germline CDR1 is SGHAT and CDR2 FQNNGV. V shed 3 bases, J shed 0 bases, and the junction held 5 bases outside the gene matches. The CDR3 sequence: CASSFGTSGRVSSYEQYF. CDR3 sequence (DNA): TGTGCCAGCAGCTTTGGGACTAGCGGGAGGGTGAGCTCCTACGAGCAGTACTTC.

This clonotype was picked up many times. The genes are TRBV29-1 and TRBJ1-5; perhaps TRBD1 as D (5 bases). CDR1 is SQVTM and CDR2 is ANQGSEA in the germline V gene. CDR3 length: 13 residues. The V end lost 5 bases, the J end lost 3 bases, and 11 bases lay between the germline ends. In DNA, the CDR3 is TGCAGCGTTTCCGGGGGACCCAATCAGCCCCAGCATTTT. This gives the protein CSVSGGPNQPQHF. Drawing the rest from reference TRBV29-1 and TRBJ1-5, the complete variable domain is SAVISQKPSRDICQRGTSLTIQCQVDSQVTMMFWYRQQPGQSLTLIATANQGSEATYESGFVIDKFPISRPNLTFSTLTVSNMSPEDSSIYLCSVSGGPNQPQHFGDGTRLSIL.

This clonotype was detected a few times. J is TRBJ2-1 and V is TRBV24-1; D gene ambiguous. V dropped 8 bases and J dropped 6 bases, with 13 bases sitting between them. Germline assignment: CDR1 KGHDR and CDR2 SFDVKD. The CDR3 extends over 13 amino acids. The CDR3 sequence is CATTGSLGNEQFF. The DNA for the CDR3 is TGTGCCACCACAGGTAGCTTGGGCAATGAGCAGTTCTTC.

This clonotype occurred a few times. V usage is TRBV9 and J usage is TRBJ2-1; TRBD1 matches at 7 bases. CDR3 length: 15 residues. V dropped 3 bases and J dropped 2; count of bases not matched to a gene: 5. Germline V gene lookup returns CDR1 SGDLS and CDR2 YYNGEE. The CDR3 DNA reads TGTGCCAGCAGCGCCTACAGGGGCCCCTACAATGAGCAGTTCTTC. Its protein is CASSAYRGPYNEQFF.

This clonotype was recorded a few times. The V gene is TRBV11-2, the J gene TRBJ1-2; 7 bases line up with TRBD1. The V and J ends lost 5 bases and 2 bases, in that order; junction bases with no gene match: 11. CDR3 length: 16 residues. Germline assignment: CDR1 SGHAT and CDR2 FQNNGV. CDR3: CASSPTFRDSNYGYTF. The CDR3 DNA reads TGTGCCAGCAGCCCCACATTTAGGGACAGCAACTATGGCTACACCTTC.

This clonotype was counted only a few times. V and J are TRBV5-6 and TRBJ2-1; possibly TRBD2 for D (6 bases). Germline CDR1 SGHDT, CDR2 YYEEEE. V was cut by 4 bases and J by 6 bases, with 20 bases left in between. The CDR3 is 16 residues long. The CDR3 DNA follows: TGTGCCAGCAGCACCCAGGGACTCCAGGATCCCAATGAGCAGTTCTTC. Its protein is CASSTQGLQDPNEQFF.

The chain links TRBV5-5 to TRBJ1-1; 8 bases agree with TRBD1. Germline V lookup: CDR1 SGHKS, CDR2 YYEKEE (reference sequence). V dropped 5 bases and J dropped 2; count of bases not matched to a gene: 11. The CDR3 consists of 16 residues. In DNA, the CDR3 is TGTGCCAGCAGTTTCGGGACAGGAACCCGAAACACTGAAGCTTTCTTT. It codes for CASSFGTGTRNTEAFF. Full variable domain (outside the CDR3, taken from reference TRBV5-5 and TRBJ1-1): DAGVTQSPTHLIKTRGQQVTLRCSPISGHKSVSWYQQVLGQGPQFIFQYYEKEERGRGNFPDRFSARQFPNYSSELNVNALLLGDSALYLCASSFGTGTRNTEAFFGQGTRLTVV.

The CDR3 reads CASSPRRTTNTGELFF. DNA for the CDR3: TGTGCCAGCAGCCCCCGGAGGACAACGAACACCGGGGAGCTGTTTTTT. This chain uses TRBV7-2 with TRBJ2-2, with D perhaps being TRBD1 or TRBD2 (5 bases each). Germline lookup yields CDR1 SGHTA and CDR2 FQGNSA. The CDR3 is made up of 16 amino acids. V was cut by 5 bases and J by 0 bases, with 13 bases left in between. Based on the CDR3 plus reference TRBV7-2 and TRBJ2-2, the full variable domain is GAGVSQSPSNKVTEKGKDVELRCDPISGHTALYWYRQSLGQGLEFLIYFQGNSAPDKSGLPSDRFSAERTGGSVSTLTIQRTQQEDSAVYLCASSPRRTTNTGELFFGEGSRLTVL.

This clonotype was counted only a few times. V is TRBV5-1 and J is TRBJ1-1; TRBD1 matches at 8 bases. J gave up 4 bases and V 2 bases, and 13 bases lay outside the gene matches. The CDR3 extends over 17 amino acids. The germline V gene encodes CDR1 SGHRS and CDR2 YFSETQ. Written as DNA, the CDR3 is TGCGCCAGCAGCTTAAGACAGGGGCCTACCGTGGGCACTGAAGCTTTCTTT. It encodes CASSLRQGPTVGTEAFF.

This clonotype was recorded a few times. V usage is TRBV12-3 or TRBV12-4 and J usage is TRBJ1-2, with 7 bases matching TRBD1. Unmatched junction bases numbered 6, after V lost 5 bases and J lost 3 bases. The CDR3 is 14 residues long. Here the CDR3 reads CASSSTGEYYGYTF. The CDR3, as DNA: TGTGCCAGCAGTAGTACAGGGGAGTACTATGGCTACACCTTC.

The chain links TRBV15 to TRBJ2-2; no firm D call. Per germline, CDR1 LNHNV and CDR2 YYDKDF (reference sequence). The CDR3 consists of 18 residues. Trimming stripped 2 bases from V and 2 bases from J, with 18 bases between. CDR3 residues: CATSRFHGKQKNTGELFF. CDR3 DNA: TGTGCCACCAGCAGATTTCATGGGAAGCAGAAAAACACCGGGGAGCTGTTTTTT.

The rearrangement uses TRBV7-2 and TRBJ2-7; D is ambiguous. V was shortened by 1 base and J by 2 bases, with 12 bases between the two germline ends. The CDR3 has 15 amino acids. Germline CDR1 and CDR2: SGHTA and FQGNSA. The CDR3 loop is CASSLEWRPTYEQYF. Written as DNA, the CDR3 is TGTGCCAGCAGCTTAGAATGGCGCCCTACCTACGAGCAGTACTTC.

This chain uses TRBV7-9 with TRBJ2-1; TRBD2 matches 14 bases. This CDR3 has 15 amino acids. Trimming cost V 4 bases and J 10 bases; bases outside gene matches: 6. Germline V gives CDR1 SEHNR, CDR2 FQNEAQ (reference sequence). CDR3 in amino acids: CASSSRGLAGEEQFF. CDR3 bases: TGTGCCAGCAGCTCGCGGGGACTAGCGGGAGAAGAGCAGTTCTTC.

Only a few counts were recorded for this clonotype. The chain links TRBV10-3 to TRBJ2-1; weak D call: TRBD2 (5 bases). Trimming removed 10 bases at V and 0 bases at J, with 10 bases between. This CDR3 comprises 13 residues. The germline gives CDR1 ENHRY, CDR2 SYGVKD. CDR3 sequence reads: CATFAGSYNEQFF. CDR3 DNA: TGTGCCACCTTCGCGGGCTCCTACAATGAGCAGTTCTTC.

This clonotype has more than one count but fewer than ten. This chain connects TRBV7-9 to TRBJ1-2; D is unclear. Trimming took off 3 bases at V and 4 bases at J, with 12 bases between the two ends. CDR3 length equals 14 residues. Germline V CDR1 and CDR2: SEHNR, FQNEAQ (reference sequence). The CDR3 nucleotides read TGTGCCAGCAGCTTCTACCCGGGCACCTATGGCTACACCTTC. This codes for CASSFYPGTYGYTF.

The chain is built from TRBV19 and TRBJ2-3; TRBD2 might be the D (6 bases). V was trimmed by 5 bases and J by 6 bases, leaving 9 bases between them. This CDR3 is built from 12 residues. Germline V gene data show CDR1 as LNHDA and CDR2 as SQIVND (reference sequence). The CDR3 DNA sequence: TGTGCCAGTAGTTCGGGGGAGGATACGCAGTATTTT. It specifies CASSSGEDTQYF. Using reference TRBV19 and TRBJ2-3 for the parts outside the CDR3, the full variable domain is DGGITQSPKYLFRKEGQNVTLSCEQNLNHDAMYWYRQDPGQGLRLIYYSQIVNDFQKGDIAEGYSVSREKKESFPLTVTSAQKNPTAFYLCASSSGEDTQYFGPGTRLTVL.

This clonotype was seen at least ten times. J is TRBJ2-5 and V is TRBV12-3 or TRBV12-4, with D hard to call. V was trimmed by 1 base and J by 1 base, leaving 7 bases between them. The CDR3 extends over 14 amino acids. CDR3 sequence: CASSLGRAQETQYF. CDR3 DNA sequence: TGTGCCAGCAGTTTAGGTCGGGCCCAAGAGACCCAGTACTTC.

The chain links TRBV3-1 to TRBJ2-3; a possible D gene is TRBD2 (6 bases). V was pared by 3 bases and J by 10 bases, with 20 bases between. This CDR3 spans 15 amino acids. Germline loops: CDR1 LGHDT, CDR2 YNNKEL (reference sequence). The CDR3, as DNA: TGTGCCAGCAGCCACCGGGGACTCCCTCGGGTCTCGCAGTATTTT. Translated: CASSHRGLPRVSQYF.

Many counts were recorded for this clonotype. The gene calls are TRBV12-3 or TRBV12-4 and TRBJ2-2, with 10 bases matching TRBD2. J gave up 0 bases and V 5 bases, and 3 bases lay outside the gene matches. The CDR3 consists of 16 residues. The CDR3 nucleotides are TGTGCCAGCAGTCTCACTAGCGGGGCGAACACCGGGGAGCTGTTTTTT. Encoded protein: CASSLTSGANTGELFF.

The rearrangement links TRBV27 to TRBJ2-4; TRBD1 matches 7 bases. Germline-derived CDR1 and CDR2 are MNHEY and SMNVEV (reference sequence). This CDR3 has 17 amino acids. V lost 5 bases to trimming and J lost 4 bases; unmatched junction nucleotides: 14. The CDR3 protein is CASSRHSQGLAKNIQYF. The CDR3 region has the DNA TGTGCCAGCAGTAGACACTCACAGGGGCTAGCTAAAAACATTCAGTACTTC.

CDR3 sequence reads: CASSPHSYEQYF. CDR3 sequence (DNA): TGTGCCAGCAGCCCCCACTCCTACGAGCAGTACTTC. The chain is built from TRBV7-2 and TRBJ2-7; no definite D call. CDR3 length: 12 residues. The V end lost 5 bases, the J end lost 0 bases, and 5 bases lay between the germline ends. The germline gives CDR1 SGHTA, CDR2 FQGNSA.

This clonotype has only a few counts. The chain uses TRBV20-1 and TRBJ1-6; TRBD1 might be the D (5 bases). The germline CDR1 and CDR2 sequences are DFQATT and SNEGSKA (reference sequence). CDR3 length: 17 residues. Trimming pared 2 bases from V and 6 bases from J, leaving 20 bases between. The chain's CDR3 is CSARRDGLAESNSPLHF. CDR3 sequence (DNA): TGCAGTGCTAGACGGGACGGCCTCGCCGAGAGTAATTCACCCCTCCACTTT.

This clonotype was found a few times. The chain links TRBV6-1 to TRBJ1-1, with D tentatively TRBD1 (5 bases). Germline V lookup: CDR1 MNHNS, CDR2 SASEGT. There are 13 residues in the CDR3. V was pared by 8 bases and J by 5 bases, with 15 bases between. Here the CDR3 DNA reads TGTGCCAGCCTTCTCAGGGCGGGGACTGAAGCTTTCTTT. Amino acids: CASLLRAGTEAFF.

This clonotype turned up a few times. The chain combines TRBV14 with TRBJ2-1; D perhaps matches TRBD2 (5 bases). The CDR3 consists of 17 residues. Germline loops: CDR1 SGHDN, CDR2 FVKESK. The V gene lost 3 bases and the J gene lost 1 base, with 16 bases spanning the gap. This CDR3 is CASSQIQTTFSYNEQFF. CDR3 DNA: TGTGCCAGCAGCCAGATACAGACTACCTTTTCCTACAATGAGCAGTTCTTC.

The rearrangement uses TRBV20-1 and TRBJ2-4; D is uncertain. The germline V gene encodes CDR1 DFQATT and CDR2 SNEGSKA (reference sequence). The CDR3 consists of 13 residues. V was pared by 3 bases and J by 2 bases, with 8 bases between. This chain's CDR3 is CSASIGSKNIQYF. CDR3 sequence (DNA): TGCAGTGCTAGTATAGGGTCCAAAAACATTCAGTACTTC.

V and J are TRBV19 and TRBJ2-3; D is unresolved. The CDR3 runs to 13 residues. CDR1 LNHDA and CDR2 SQIVND come from the germline V gene (reference sequence). Trimming stripped 1 base from V and 2 bases from J, with 4 bases between. CDR3 bases: TGTGCCAGTAGTATAGTACCCACAGATACGCAGTATTTT. Translating it yields CASSIVPTDTQYF.

The V and J genes are TRBV5-6 and TRBJ2-7; no clear D gene. Trimming took off 3 bases at V and 2 bases at J, with 18 bases between the two ends. The germline CDR1 and CDR2 sequences are SGHDT and YYEEEE. This CDR3 region has 16 residues. DNA for the CDR3: TGTGCCAGCAGCTATTTAGGACGGAAGATTACCTACGAGCAGTACTTC. It specifies CASSYLGRKITYEQYF. Full variable domain (rest looked up from reference TRBV5-6 and TRBJ2-7): DAGVTQSPTHLIKTRGQQVTLRCSPKSGHDTVSWYQQALGQGPQFIFQYYEEEERQRGNFPDRFSGHQFPNYSSELNVNALLLGDSALYLCASSYLGRKITYEQYFGPGTRLTVT.

This clonotype has only a few counts. The chain carries TRBV9 and TRBJ2-3, with 9 nucleotides matching TRBD2. Germline trimming cut 3 bases from V and 2 bases from J; bases unmatched to any gene: 13. In germline, CDR1 is SGDLS, CDR2 YYNGEE. This CDR3 spans 18 amino acids. CDR3 coding DNA: TGTGCCAGCAGCGCCCGTGGGGGTCGACTAGCGGTCACAGATACGCAGTATTTT. This encodes CASSARGGRLAVTDTQYF.

The sample holds many counts of this clonotype. The chain recombines TRBV5-1 with TRBJ2-6, with D maybe TRBD2 (5 bases). The CDR3 is 16 amino acids. Trimming cost V 0 bases and J 1 base, with 8 bases left between them. Germline V gives CDR1 SGHRS, CDR2 YFSETQ. CDR3 nucleotides: TGCGCCAGCAGCTTGGTACGGGGATCTGGGGCCAACGTCCTGACTTTC. As protein: CASSLVRGSGANVLTF.